This T cell receptor (beta chain) came from a study of radiation and T cells in renal cell carcinoma. A remark on this clone: The antigen is undetermined.

Data came from immunoSEQ multiplex PCR; TCRdb stores just in-frame clones and leaves some out. The sample contains some 150,000 clones, about 91% of which appear only once. Stated time point: blood 2 weeks post-SBRT. Treatment here: 15 Gy SBRT to primary tumor, nephrectomy 4 weeks later. After SBRT, blood was collected at 2 and 4 weeks, plus baseline. Clear cell pathology was present in this patient's renal cell carcinoma. General observations from the study: No pretreatment tumor biopsies were available for baseline clonotypes. In blood, top tumor clones expanded by 2 weeks, shrinking by 4.

The CDR3 consists of 16 residues. Germline V CDR1 and CDR2: SGHRS, YFSETQ. V trimming: 5 bases; J trimming: 0 bases; junction bases outside the gene matches: 10. This specimen was blood, taken from a patient whose treatment included radiotherapy and nephrectomy. The chain uses TRBV5-1 and TRBJ1-1, with TRBD1 matching 7 bases. The source of this sequence is a woman between 45 and 65 years old with renal cell carcinoma. Here the CDR3 reads CASSPTSQGVNTEAFF. CDR3 nucleotide sequence: TGCGCCAGCAGTCCAACCTCTCAGGGGGTGAACACTGAAGCTTTCTTT. Variable domain in full (rest from reference TRBV5-1 and TRBJ1-1): KAGVTQTPRYLIKTRGQQVTLSCSPISGHRSVSWYQQTPGQGLQFLFEYFSETQRNKGNFPGRFSGRQFSNSRSEMNVSTLELGDSALYLCASSPTSQGVNTEAFFGQGTRLTVV.